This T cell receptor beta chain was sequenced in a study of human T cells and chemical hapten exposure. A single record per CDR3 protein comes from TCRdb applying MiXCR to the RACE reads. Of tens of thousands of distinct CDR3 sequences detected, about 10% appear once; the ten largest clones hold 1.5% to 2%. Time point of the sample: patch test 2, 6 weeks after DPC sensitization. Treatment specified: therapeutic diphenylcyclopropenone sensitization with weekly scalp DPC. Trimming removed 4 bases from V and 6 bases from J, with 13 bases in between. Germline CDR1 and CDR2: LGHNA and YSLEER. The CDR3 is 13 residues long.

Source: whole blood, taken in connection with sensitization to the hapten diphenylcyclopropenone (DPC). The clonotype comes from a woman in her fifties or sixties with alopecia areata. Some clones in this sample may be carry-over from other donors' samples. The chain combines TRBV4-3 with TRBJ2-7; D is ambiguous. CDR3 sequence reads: CASSRYTEAEQYF. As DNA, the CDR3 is TGCGCCAGCAGCCGGTATACTGAGGCCGAGCAGTACTTC.